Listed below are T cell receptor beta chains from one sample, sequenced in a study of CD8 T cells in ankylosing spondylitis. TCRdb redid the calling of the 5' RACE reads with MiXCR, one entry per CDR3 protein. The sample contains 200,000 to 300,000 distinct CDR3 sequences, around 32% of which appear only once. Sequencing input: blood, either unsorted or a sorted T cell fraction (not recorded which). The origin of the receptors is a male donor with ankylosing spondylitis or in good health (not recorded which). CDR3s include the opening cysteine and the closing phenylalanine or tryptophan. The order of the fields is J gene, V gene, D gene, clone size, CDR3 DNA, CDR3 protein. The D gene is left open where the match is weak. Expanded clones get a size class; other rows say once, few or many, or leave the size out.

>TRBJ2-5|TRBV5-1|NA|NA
TGCGCCAGCAGCTTGGGGCGGGGTGTCTTCCAAGAGACCCAGTACTTC
CASSLGRGVFQETQYF
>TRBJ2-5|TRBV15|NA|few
TGTGCCACTAGACGGGACTTTCAAGAGACCCAGTACTTC
CATRRDFQETQYF
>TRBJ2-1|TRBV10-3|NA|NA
TGTGCCATCAGTCTAGACAGGACTAAAAACAATGAGCAGTTCTTC
CAISLDRTKNNEQFF
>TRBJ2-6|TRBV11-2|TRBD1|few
TGTGCCAGCAGCTGGACAGGGTCCAACGTCCTGACTTTC
CASSWTGSNVLTF
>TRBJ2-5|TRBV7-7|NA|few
TGTGCCAGCAGCTTAGATTCAGTGGGGACCCAGTACTTC
CASSLDSVGTQYF
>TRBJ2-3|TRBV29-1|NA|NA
TGCAGCGTTGATCCGAGGGGGACAGATACGCAGTATTTT
CSVDPRGTDTQYF
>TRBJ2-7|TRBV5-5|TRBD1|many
TGTGCCAGCAGCTTATCGGGACAGAATTACGAGCAGTACTTC
CASSLSGQNYEQYF
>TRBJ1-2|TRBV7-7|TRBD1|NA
TGTGCTAGCAGCCTAATCCGGGACAGGGTCGACTATGGCTACACCTTC
CASSLIRDRVDYGYTF
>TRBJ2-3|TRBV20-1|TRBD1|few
TGCAGTGCTAGGGTACAGGGGCCAGATACGCAGTATTTT
CSARVQGPDTQYF
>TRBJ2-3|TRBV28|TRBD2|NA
TGTGCCAGCAGTTCCGGGACTAGCGGGGGCACAGATACGCAGTATTTT
CASSSGTSGGTDTQYF
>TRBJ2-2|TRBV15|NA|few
TGTGCCACCAGCAGGGCACGTGTTACGGCCGGGGAGCTGTTTTTT
CATSRARVTAGELFF
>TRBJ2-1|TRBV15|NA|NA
TGTGCCACCAGCAGAGATATAGGAAATGACAATGAGCAGTTCTTC
CATSRDIGNDNEQFF
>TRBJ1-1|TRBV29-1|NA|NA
TGCAGCGTTGCAGGGGCTAACGAAGCTTTCTTT
CSVAGANEAFF
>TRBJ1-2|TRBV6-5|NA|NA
TGTGCCAGCAGTTACCCCAAGGCGGGGCTCTATGGCTACACCTTC
CASSYPKAGLYGYTF
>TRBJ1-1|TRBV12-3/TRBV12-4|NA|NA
TGTGCCAGCAGTATTCAAAGGGAAACTGAAGCTTTCTTT
CASSIQRETEAFF